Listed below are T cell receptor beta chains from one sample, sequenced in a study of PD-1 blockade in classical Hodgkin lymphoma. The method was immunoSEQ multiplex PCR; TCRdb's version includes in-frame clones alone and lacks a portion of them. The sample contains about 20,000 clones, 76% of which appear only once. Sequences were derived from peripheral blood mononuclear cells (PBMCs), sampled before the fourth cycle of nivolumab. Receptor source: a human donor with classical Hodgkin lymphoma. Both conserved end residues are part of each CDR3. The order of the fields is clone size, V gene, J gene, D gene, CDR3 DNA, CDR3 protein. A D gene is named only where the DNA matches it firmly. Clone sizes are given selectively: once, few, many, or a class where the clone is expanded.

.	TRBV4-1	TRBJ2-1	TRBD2	TGCGCCAGCAGCCACATAGCGGGAGTGGGCTACAATGAGCAGTTCTTC	CASSHIAGVGYNEQFF
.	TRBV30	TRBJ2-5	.	TGTGCCTGGAGTGTAACCGGGGAGACCCAGTACTTC	CAWSVTGETQYF
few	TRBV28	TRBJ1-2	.	TGTGCCAGCAGTTTGGCCCCCAACCTCAATGGCTACACCTTC	CASSLAPNLNGYTF
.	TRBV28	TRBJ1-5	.	TGTGCCAGCGGGGCCTTAGATCAGCCCCAGCATTTT	CASGALDQPQHF
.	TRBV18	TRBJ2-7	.	TGTGCCAGCTCACCAACGCAAATTGGCGAGCAGTACTTC	CASSPTQIGEQYF
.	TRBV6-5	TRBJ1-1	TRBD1	TGTGCCAGCAGGACAGGGTCTGAAGCTTTCTTT	CASRTGSEAFF
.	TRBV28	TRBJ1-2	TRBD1	TGTGCCAGCAGTTTATCGGAGACAGGGCCTTTATATGGCTACACCTTC	CASSLSETGPLYGYTF
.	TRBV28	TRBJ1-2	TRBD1	TGTGCCAGCAGTTGGGGACAGGGGTTAGATGGCTACACCTTC	CASSWGQGLDGYTF
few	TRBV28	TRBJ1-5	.	TGTGCCAGCAGTTTATACTATAGCAATCAGCCCCAGCATTTT	CASSLYYSNQPQHF
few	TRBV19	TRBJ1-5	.	TGTGCCAGTAGCTTCAGGGAGAATCAGCCCCAGCATTTT	CASSFRENQPQHF
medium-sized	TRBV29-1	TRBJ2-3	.	TGCAGCGTTGAAGATAGATGGAGCACAGATACGCAGTATTTT	CSVEDRWSTDTQYF
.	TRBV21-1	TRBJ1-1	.	TGTGCCAGCAGCGAGGATGAGGAGACAGGAGCTTTCTTT	CASSEDEETGAFF
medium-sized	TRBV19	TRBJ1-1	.	TGTGCCAGTAGTTTCCAGGGGAACACTGAAGCTTTCTTT	CASSFQGNTEAFF
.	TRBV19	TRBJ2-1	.	TGTGCCAGTAGTATAGTTTGGAATGAGCAGTTCTTC	CASSIVWNEQFF
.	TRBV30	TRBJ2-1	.	TGTGCCTTTACTGGGGACACCATCGGGAGTGAGCAGTTCTTC	CAFTGDTIGSEQFF
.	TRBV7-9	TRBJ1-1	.	TGTGCCAGCAGCCTCTGGGGCACTGAAGCTTTCTTT	CASSLWGTEAFF
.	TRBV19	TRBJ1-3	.	TGTGCCAGTAAGTTTGGAAACACCATATATTTT	CASKFGNTIYF
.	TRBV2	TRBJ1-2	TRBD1	TGTGCCAGCAGTCGAAGACAGGGCGAGTATGGCTACACCTTC	CASSRRQGEYGYTF
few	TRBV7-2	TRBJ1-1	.	TGTGCCAGCAGCTTAGTAACGGTGGGGGTCGCTGAAGCTTTCTTT	CASSLVTVGVAEAFF
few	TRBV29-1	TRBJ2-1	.	TGCAGCGTTGGGTGGGGTGAGCAGTTCTTC	CSVGWGEQFF
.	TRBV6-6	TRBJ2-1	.	TGTGCCAGCAGTTATAGGCTAAACGGTGAGCAGTTCTTC	CASSYRLNGEQFF
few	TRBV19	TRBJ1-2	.	TGTGCCAGTAGCCTCGTCACTAACTATGGCTACACCTTC	CASSLVTNYGYTF
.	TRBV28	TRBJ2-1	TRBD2	TGTGCCAGCAGCCCCACTAGCGGGAGTAGGTCTGAGCAGTTCTTC	CASSPTSGSRSEQFF
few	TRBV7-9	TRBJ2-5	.	TGTGCCAGCAGCCGCCAAGGAGAGACCCAGTACTTC	CASSRQGETQYF
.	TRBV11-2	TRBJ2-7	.	TGTGCCAGCAGGGAGGGAACCTACGAGCAGTACTTC	CASREGTYEQYF
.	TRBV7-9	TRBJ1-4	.	TGTGCCAGCAGCTTAAGGAGACAGGACAATGAAAAACTGTTTTTT	CASSLRRQDNEKLFF
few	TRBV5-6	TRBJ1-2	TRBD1	TGTGCCAGCAGTTCCCCGGGACAGGGGAACTATGGCTACACCTTC	CASSSPGQGNYGYTF
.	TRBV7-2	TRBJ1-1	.	TGTGCCAGCAGCTACGTGGTGGGGGCTGAAGCTTTCTTT	CASSYVVGAEAFF
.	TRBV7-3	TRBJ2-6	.	TGTGCCAGCAGCGTTGTTGGGAGCTTCTCTGGGGCCAACGTCCTGACTTTC	CASSVVGSFSGANVLTF
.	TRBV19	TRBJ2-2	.	TGTGCCAGTAGTATCGGAGGGGGCCCCGGGGAGCTGTTTTTT	CASSIGGGPGELFF
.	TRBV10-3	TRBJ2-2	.	TGTGCCATCAGGGTTGGTTTCGACCGGGGAGCTGTTTTT	CAIRVGFDRGAVF
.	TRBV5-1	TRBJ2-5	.	TGCGCCAGCAGCTTTTCGGGTAGGGCGGAGACCCAGTACTTC	CASSFSGRAETQYF
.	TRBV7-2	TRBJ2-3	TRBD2	TGTGCCAGCAGCTTAGCTAGCGGGATAGCGGATACGCAGTATTTT	CASSLASGIADTQYF
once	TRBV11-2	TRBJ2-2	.	TGTGCCAGCAGCTTAACCGGACGCGCGAACACCGGGGAGCTGTTTTTT	CASSLTGRANTGELFF
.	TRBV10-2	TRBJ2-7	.	TGCGCCAGCAGGGCGGGAACAGGGTCCTACGAGCAGTACTTC	CASRAGTGSYEQYF
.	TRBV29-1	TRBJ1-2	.	TGCAGCGTTGGAGGCAGATCCTATGGCTACACCTTC	CSVGGRSYGYTF
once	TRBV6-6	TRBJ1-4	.	TGTGCCAGCAGGAAGGGAACGGATGAAAAACTGTTTTTT	CASRKGTDEKLFF
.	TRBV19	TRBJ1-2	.	TGTGCCAGTGACCAGACGAACTATGGCTACACCTTC	CASDQTNYGYTF
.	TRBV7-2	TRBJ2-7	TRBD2	TGTGCCAGCAGCTTAGCGGTTGGACTAGCGTTGGCCTACGAGCAGTACTTC	CASSLAVGLALAYEQYF
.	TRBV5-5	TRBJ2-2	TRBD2	TGTGCCAGCAGCTTGGATTTATGGCTAGCGGCCACCGGGGAGCTGTTTTTT	CASSLDLWLAATGELFF
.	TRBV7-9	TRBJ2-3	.	TGTGCCAGCAGCTTAGCACTTGCTAGCACAGATACGCAGTATTTT	CASSLALASTDTQYF